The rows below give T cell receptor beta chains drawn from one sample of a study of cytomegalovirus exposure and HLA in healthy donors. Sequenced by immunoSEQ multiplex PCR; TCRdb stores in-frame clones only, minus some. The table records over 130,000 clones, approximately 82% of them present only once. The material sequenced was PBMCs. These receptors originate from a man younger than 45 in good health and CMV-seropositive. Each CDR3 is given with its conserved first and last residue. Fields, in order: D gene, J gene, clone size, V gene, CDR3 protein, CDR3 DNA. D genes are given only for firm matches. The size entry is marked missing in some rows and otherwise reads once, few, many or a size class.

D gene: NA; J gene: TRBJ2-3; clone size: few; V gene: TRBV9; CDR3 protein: CASSVLDSHTDTQYF; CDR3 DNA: TGTGCCAGCAGCGTATTGGACTCCCACACAGATACGCAGTATTTT
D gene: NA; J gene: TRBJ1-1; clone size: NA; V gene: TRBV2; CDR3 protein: CASSVALGGNTEAFF; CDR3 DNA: TGTGCCAGCAGTGTTGCCCTGGGAGGGAACACTGAAGCTTTCTTT
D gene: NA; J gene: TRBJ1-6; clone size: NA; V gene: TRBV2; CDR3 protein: CASHDGGPSPLHF; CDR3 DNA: TGTGCCAGTCACGACGGGGGGCCTTCACCCCTCCACTTT
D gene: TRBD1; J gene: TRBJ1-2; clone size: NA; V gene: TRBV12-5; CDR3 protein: CASGPNRGMGGYTF; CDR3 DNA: TGTGCTAGTGGGCCTAACAGGGGCATGGGTGGCTACACCTTC
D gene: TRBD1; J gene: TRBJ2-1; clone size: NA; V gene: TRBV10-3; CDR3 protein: CAIGADRVSYNEQFF; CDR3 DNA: TGTGCCATCGGGGCAGACAGGGTATCCTACAATGAGCAGTTCTTC
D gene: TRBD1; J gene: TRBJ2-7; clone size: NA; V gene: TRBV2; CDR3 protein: CASSDPAGTGGIEQYF; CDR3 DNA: TGTGCCAGCAGTGATCCCGCCGGGACAGGGGGCATCGAGCAGTACTTC
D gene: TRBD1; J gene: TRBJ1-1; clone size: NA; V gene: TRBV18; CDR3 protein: CASSPLGTGGDTEAFF; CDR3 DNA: TGTGCCAGCTCACCACTAGGGACAGGGGGGGACACTGAAGCTTTCTTT
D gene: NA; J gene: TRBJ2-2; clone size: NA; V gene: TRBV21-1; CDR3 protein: CASSPYPLTGELFF; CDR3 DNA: TGTGCCAGCAGCCCCTACCCTTTAACCGGGGAGCTGTTTTTT
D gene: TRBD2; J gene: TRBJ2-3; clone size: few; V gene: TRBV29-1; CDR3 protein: CSVEGAGGGADTQYF; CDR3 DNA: TGCAGCGTTGAAGGAGCGGGAGGGGGGGCAGATACGCAGTATTTT
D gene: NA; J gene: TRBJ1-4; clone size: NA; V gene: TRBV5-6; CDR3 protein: CASSLRREKLFF; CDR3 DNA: TGTGCCAGCAGCTTGCGCAGGGAAAAACTGTTTTTT
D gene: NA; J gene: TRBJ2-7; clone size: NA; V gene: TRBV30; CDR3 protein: CAWSSTGIYEQYF; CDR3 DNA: TGTGCCTGGAGCTCAACAGGAATCTACGAGCAGTACTTC
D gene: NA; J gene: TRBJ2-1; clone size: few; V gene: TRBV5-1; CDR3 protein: CASSREDNEQFF; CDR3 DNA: TGCGCCAGCTCTCGAGAAGACAATGAGCAGTTCTTC
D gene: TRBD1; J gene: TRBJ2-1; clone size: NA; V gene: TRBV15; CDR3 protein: CATSDGTETYNEQFF; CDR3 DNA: TGTGCCACCAGCGACGGGACAGAAACCTACAATGAGCAGTTCTTC
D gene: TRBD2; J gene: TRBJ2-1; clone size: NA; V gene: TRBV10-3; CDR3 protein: CAISAFTSGNNNEQFF; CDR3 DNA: TGTGCCATCAGTGCATTCACTAGCGGAAACAACAATGAGCAGTTCTTC